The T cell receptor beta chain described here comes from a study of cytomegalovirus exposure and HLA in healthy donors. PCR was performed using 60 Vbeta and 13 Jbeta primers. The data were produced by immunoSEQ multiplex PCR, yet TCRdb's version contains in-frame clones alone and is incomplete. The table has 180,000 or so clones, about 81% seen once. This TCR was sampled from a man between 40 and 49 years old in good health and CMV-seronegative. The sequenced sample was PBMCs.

CDR3 nucleotides: TGTGCCAGCAGGCCCGGTGGCGAGATGGAGGGCTACACCTTC. Translating it yields CASRPGGEMEGYTF. The chain joins TRBV9 to TRBJ1-2; no firm D call. Germline V lookup: CDR1 SGDLS, CDR2 YYNGEE. The CDR3 runs to 14 residues. The germline V and J ends were trimmed by 5 bases and 8 bases, with 19 bases remaining between them.